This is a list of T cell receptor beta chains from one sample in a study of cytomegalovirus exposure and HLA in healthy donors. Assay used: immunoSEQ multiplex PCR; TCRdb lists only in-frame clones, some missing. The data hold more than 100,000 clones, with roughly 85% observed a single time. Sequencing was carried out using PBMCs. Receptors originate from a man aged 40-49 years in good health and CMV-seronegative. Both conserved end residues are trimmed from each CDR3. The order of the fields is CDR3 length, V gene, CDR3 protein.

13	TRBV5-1	ASSLDGRSSYEQY
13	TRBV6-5	ASSYRDRGYNEQF
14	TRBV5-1	ASSGRLAGEQETQY
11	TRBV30	AWRLTGVNEQY
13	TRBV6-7	ASSYSWGGPEPQH
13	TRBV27	ASSTLGSAPYEQY
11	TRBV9	VWTSGFPYEQY
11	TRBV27	ASRDRDSYEQY
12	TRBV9	ASSVSGDDTEAF
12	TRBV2	ASSSDRGVQPQH
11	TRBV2	ASTQGAGGELF
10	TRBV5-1	ASSSQGYEQY
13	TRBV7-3	ASSPSSGSAYEQF
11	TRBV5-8	ASSLETGREQY
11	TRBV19	ASSPGGYYGYT
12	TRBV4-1	ASSAEPSYNEQF
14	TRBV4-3	ASSQAPQVPNEKLF
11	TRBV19	ATRQGSTDTQY
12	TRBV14	ASSQVVGAWGYT
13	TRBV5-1	ASSEGQGASIEQF
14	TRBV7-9	ASSLGASDRGEKLF
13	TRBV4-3	ASSRGLAASNEQF
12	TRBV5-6	ASLAGGRRTEAF
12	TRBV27	ASSQYRGLTEAF
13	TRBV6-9	ASSHGGRAGGPLH
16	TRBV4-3	ASSQPPGGGRMNYGYT
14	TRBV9	ASSASRDRDLYGYT
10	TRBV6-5	ASSLLGYGYT
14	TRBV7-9	ASSSTSGRAYNEQF
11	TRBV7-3	ASSLVGEHELF
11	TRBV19	ASSIGGGTEAF
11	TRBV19	ASSITGSDEQF
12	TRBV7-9	ASSLTTSTDTQY
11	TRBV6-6	ASSPDRDSPPH
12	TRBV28	ASSPPQAQETQY
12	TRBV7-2	ASSLGKGSYGYT
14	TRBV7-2	ASSLGMTRGSNEQF
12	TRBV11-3	ASSLGGAGDTQY
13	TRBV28	ASSSPGQVRRWYT
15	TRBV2	ASSGLGTRSGANVLT
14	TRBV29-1	SVRGTGGIGTDTQY
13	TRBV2	ASRALAGDGNEQF
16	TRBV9	ASSTARTVSSGANVLT
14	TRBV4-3	ASSQVGLISGNTIY
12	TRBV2	ASGGSSGANVLT
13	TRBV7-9	ASSDPGRGSYEQY
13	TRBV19	ASSPTSFPTDTQY
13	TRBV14	ASSQDTGVGETQY
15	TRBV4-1	ASSQLGGLGFTDTQY
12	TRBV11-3	ASSSRQGAYEQY
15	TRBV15	ATSSRGGGDSTDTQY
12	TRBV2	ASRIDRDRDTQY
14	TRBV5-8	ASSTAGGGSYNEQF
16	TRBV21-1	ASSKQGDRVSSGNTIY
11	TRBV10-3	AISGQLTDTQY
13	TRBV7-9	ASSPDRGLTYEQY
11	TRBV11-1	ASSLRGNYGYT